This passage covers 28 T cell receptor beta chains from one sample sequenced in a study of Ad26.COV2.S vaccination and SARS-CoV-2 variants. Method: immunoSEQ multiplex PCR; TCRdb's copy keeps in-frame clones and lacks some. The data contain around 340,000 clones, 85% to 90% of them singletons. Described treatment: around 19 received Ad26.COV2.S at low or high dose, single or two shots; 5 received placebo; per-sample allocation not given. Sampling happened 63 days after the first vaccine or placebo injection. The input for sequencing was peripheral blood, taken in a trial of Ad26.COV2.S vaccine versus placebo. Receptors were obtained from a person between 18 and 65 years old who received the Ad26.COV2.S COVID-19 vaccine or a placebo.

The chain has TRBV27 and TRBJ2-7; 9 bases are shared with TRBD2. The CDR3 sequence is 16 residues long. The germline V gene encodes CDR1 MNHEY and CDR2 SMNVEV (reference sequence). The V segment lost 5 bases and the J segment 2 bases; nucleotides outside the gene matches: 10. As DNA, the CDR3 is TGTGCCAGCAGTCCGGTAGCGGGAGTGGGACCCTACGAGCAGTACTTC. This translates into CASSPVAGVGPYEQYF.

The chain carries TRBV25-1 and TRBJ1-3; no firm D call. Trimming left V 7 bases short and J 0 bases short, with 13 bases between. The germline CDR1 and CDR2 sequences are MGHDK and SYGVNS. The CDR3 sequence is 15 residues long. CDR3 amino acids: CASTNDFDSGNTIYF. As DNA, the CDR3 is TGTGCCAGCACAAATGACTTCGACTCTGGAAACACCATATATTTT.

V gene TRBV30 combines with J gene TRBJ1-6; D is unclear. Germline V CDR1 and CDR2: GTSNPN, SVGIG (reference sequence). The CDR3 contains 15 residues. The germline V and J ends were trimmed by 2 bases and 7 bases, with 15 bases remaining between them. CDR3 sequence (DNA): TGTGCCTGGAGTCAAACCGGGCCCCGAAATTCACCCCTCCACTTT. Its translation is CAWSQTGPRNSPLHF.

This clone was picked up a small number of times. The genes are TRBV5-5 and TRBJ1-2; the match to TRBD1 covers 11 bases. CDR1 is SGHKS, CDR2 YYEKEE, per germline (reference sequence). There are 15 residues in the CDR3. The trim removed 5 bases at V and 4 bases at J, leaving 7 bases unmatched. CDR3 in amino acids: CASRQVGTGGYGYTF. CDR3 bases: TGTGCCAGCAGACAAGTCGGGACAGGGGGCTATGGCTACACCTTC.

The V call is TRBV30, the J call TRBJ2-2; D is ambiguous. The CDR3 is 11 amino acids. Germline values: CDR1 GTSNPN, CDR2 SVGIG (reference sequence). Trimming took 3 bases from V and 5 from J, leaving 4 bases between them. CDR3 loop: CAWRITGELFF. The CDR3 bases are TGTGCCTGGAGGATTACCGGGGAGCTGTTTTTT.

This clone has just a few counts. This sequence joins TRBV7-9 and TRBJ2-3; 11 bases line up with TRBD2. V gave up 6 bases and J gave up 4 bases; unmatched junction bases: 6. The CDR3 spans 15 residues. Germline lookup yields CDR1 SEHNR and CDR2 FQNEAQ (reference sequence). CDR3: CASSQLAGESDTQYF. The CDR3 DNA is TGTGCCAGCAGTCAACTAGCGGGAGAATCAGATACGCAGTATTTT.

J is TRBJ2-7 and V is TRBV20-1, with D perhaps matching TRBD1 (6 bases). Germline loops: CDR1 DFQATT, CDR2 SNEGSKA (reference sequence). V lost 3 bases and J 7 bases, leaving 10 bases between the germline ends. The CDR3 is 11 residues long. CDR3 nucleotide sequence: TGCAGTGCTAGGAACAGGGAGGAGCAGTACTTC. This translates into CSARNREEQYF.

DNA of the CDR3: TGTGCCAGCAGTTACTCTTTAGCGAGCGACAATGAGCAGTTCTTC. Protein sequence: CASSYSLASDNEQFF. V and J are TRBV6-5 and TRBJ2-1; a possible D gene is TRBD2 (5 bases). V was trimmed by 0 bases and J by 5 bases, leaving 11 bases between them. Germline lookup yields CDR1 MNHEY and CDR2 SVGAGI. This CDR3 region has 15 residues.

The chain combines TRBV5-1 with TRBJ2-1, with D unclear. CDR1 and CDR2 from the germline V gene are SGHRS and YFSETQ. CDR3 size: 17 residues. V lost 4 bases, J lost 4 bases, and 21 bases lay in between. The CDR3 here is CASSPGWDRNSYNEQFF. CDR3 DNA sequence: TGCGCCAGCAGCCCCGGTTGGGATAGGAATTCGTACAATGAGCAGTTCTTC.

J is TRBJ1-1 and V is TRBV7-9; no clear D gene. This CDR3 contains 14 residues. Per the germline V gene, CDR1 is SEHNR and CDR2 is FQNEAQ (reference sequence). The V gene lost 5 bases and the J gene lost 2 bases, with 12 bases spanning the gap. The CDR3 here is CASSPPGRNTEAFF. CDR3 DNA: TGTGCCAGCAGCCCCCCCGGGAGAAACACTGAAGCTTTCTTT.

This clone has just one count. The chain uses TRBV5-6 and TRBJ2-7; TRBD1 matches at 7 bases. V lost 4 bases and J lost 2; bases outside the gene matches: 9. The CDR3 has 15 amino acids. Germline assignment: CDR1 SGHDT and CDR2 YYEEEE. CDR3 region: CASSVPRDSPYEQYF. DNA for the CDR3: TGTGCCAGCAGCGTACCCCGGGACAGTCCCTACGAGCAGTACTTC.

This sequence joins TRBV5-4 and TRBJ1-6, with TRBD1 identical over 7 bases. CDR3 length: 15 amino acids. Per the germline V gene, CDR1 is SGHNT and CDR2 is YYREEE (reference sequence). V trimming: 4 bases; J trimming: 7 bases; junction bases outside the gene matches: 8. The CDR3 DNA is TGTGCCAGCAGCCTATCCGGGACAGTAAATTCACCCCTCCACTTT. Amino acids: CASSLSGTVNSPLHF.

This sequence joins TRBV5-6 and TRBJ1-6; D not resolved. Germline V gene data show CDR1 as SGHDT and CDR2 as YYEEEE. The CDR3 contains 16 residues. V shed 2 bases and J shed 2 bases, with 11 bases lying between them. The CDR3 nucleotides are TGTGCCAGCAGCTTTGTGAGGGCCGCCTATAATTCACCCCTCCACTTT. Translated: CASSFVRAAYNSPLHF.

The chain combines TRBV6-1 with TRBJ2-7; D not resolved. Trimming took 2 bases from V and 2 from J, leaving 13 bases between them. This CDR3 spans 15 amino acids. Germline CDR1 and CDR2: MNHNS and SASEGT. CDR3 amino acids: CASSELFSQPYEQYF. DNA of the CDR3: TGTGCCAGCAGTGAATTGTTCAGCCAACCCTACGAGCAGTACTTC.

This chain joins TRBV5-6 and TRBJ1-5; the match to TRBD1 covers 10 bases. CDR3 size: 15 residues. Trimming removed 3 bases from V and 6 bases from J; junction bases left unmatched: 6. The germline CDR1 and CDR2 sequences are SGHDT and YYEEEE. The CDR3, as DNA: TGTGCCAGCAGCTCCCGGGACAGGGGTTCTCAGCCCCAGCATTTT. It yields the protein CASSSRDRGSQPQHF. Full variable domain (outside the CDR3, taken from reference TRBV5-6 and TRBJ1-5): DAGVTQSPTHLIKTRGQQVTLRCSPKSGHDTVSWYQQALGQGPQFIFQYYEEEERQRGNFPDRFSGHQFPNYSSELNVNALLLGDSALYLCASSSRDRGSQPQHFGDGTRLSIL.

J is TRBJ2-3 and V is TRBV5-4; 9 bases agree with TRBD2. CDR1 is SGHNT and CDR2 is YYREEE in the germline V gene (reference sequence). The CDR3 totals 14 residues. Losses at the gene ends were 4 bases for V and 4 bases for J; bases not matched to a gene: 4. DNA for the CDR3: TGTGCCAGCAGCCCACGACTAGCGGCAGATACGCAGTATTTT. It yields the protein CASSPRLAADTQYF.

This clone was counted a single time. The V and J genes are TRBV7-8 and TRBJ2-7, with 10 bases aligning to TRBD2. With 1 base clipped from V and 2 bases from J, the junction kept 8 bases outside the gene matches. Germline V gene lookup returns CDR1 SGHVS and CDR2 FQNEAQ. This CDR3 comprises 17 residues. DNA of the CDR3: TGTGCCAGCAGCTTAGTGGCGGGAGCGGGAGGGACCTACGAGCAGTACTTC. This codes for CASSLVAGAGGTYEQYF.

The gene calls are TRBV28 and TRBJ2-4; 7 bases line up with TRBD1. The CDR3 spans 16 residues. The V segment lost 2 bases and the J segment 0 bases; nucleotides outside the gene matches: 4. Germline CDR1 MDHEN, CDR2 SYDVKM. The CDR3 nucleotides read TGTGCCAGCAGTTTAGACAGGGCATTAGCCAAAAACATTCAGTACTTC. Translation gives CASSLDRALAKNIQYF.

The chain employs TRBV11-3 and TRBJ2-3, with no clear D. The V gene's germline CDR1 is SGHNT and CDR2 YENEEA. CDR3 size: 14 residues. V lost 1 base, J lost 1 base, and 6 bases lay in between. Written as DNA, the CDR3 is TGTGCCAGCAGCTTAGGGCCCGGCACAGATACGCAGTATTTT. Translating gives CASSLGPGTDTQYF.

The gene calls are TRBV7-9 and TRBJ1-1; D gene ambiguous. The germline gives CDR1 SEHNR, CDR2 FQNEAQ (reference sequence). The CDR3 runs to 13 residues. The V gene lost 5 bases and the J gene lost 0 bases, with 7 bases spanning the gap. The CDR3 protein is CASSEELNTEAFF. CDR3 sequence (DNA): TGTGCCAGCAGCGAGGAGCTGAACACTGAAGCTTTCTTT.

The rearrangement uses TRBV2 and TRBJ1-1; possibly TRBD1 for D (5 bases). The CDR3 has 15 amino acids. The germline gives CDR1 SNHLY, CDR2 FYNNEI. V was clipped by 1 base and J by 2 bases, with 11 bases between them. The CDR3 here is CASSEDRGDNTEAFF. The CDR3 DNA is TGTGCCAGCAGTGAAGATCGGGGGGATAACACTGAAGCTTTCTTT.

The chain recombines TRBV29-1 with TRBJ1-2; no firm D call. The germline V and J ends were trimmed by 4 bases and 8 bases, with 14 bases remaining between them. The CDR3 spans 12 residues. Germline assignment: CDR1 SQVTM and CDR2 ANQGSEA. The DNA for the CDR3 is TGCAGCGTTGTACCCGTTATCGGCGGCTACACCTTC. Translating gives CSVVPVIGGYTF. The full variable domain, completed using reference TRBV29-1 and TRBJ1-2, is SAVISQKPSRDICQRGTSLTIQCQVDSQVTMMFWYRQQPGQSLTLIATANQGSEATYESGFVIDKFPISRPNLTFSTLTVSNMSPEDSSIYLCSVVPVIGGYTFGSGTRLTVV.

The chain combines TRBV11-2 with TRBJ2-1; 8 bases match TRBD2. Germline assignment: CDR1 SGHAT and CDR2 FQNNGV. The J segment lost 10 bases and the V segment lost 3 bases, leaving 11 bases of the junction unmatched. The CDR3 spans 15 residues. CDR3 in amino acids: CASSFFGGALEEQFF. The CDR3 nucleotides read TGTGCCAGCAGCTTCTTCGGGGGGGCCCTGGAGGAGCAGTTCTTC.

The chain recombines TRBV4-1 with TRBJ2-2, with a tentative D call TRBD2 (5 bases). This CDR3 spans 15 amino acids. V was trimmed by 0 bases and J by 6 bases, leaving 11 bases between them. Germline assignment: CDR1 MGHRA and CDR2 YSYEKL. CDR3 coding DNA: TGCGCCAGCAGCCAAGATGGGAAGGGAGCCGGGGAGCTGTTTTTT. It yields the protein CASSQDGKGAGELFF.

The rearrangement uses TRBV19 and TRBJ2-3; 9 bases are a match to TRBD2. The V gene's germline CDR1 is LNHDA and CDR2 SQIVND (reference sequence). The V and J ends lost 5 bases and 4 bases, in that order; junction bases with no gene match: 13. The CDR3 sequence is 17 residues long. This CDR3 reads CASSPRWASGAADTQYF. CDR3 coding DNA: TGTGCCAGTAGTCCCCGGTGGGCTAGCGGGGCGGCAGATACGCAGTATTTT.

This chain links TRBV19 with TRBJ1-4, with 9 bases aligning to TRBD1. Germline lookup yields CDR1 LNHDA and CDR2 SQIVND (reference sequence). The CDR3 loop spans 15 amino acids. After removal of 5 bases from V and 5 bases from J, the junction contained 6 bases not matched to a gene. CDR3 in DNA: TGTGCCAGTAGTCCCCGGGGACAGGGAAATGAAAAACTGTTTTTT. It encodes CASSPRGQGNEKLFF.

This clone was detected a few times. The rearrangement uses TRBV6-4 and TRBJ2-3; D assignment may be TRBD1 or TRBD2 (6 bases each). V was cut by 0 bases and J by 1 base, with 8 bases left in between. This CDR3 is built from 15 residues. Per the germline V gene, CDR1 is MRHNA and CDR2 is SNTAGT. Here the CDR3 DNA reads TGTGCCAGCAGTGACTCGAGGGGGGGCACAGATACGCAGTATTTT. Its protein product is CASSDSRGGTDTQYF.

CDR3 DNA: TGTGCCAGTATAAAAACTAGCGGGGCCAGGGACAATGAGCAGTTCTTC. Translated: CASIKTSGARDNEQFF. This chain joins TRBV19 and TRBJ2-1; 10 bases are shared with TRBD2. The junction had 11 bases not matched to a gene; V was cut back by 7 bases and J by 5 bases. The CDR3 spans 16 residues. Looked up from germline, CDR1 is LNHDA and CDR2 is SQIVND (reference sequence).